This T cell receptor (beta chain) stems from a study of cytomegalovirus exposure and HLA in healthy donors. For this clone: What it binds is unknown.

Primers included in the PCR were 60 Vbeta and 13 Jbeta primers. Sequencing used immunoSEQ multiplex PCR; TCRdb keeps in-frame clones, though not all of them. The data show over 150,000 clones, approximately 72% seen once. V was shortened by 3 bases and J by 8 bases, with 17 bases between the two germline ends. This CDR3 comprises 15 residues. Overall study findings and caveats: In a later analysis, DRB1 alleles had the most associated TCRs; HLA-C alleles the fewest. Most TCR sequences were seen very rarely across donors, but some public TCRs occurred in many.

The sequence derives from a man in his late teens or twenties in good health and CMV-seronegative. The chain carries TRBV23-1 and TRBJ1-5, with unresolved D. TRBV23-1 is noted as an ORF with a role that remains uncertain. The sequenced material came from PBMCs. In DNA form, the CDR3 reads TGCGCCAGCAGTCAGTCGGGAAGTCTCCTAAAGCCCCAGCATTTT. Its translation: CASSQSGSLLKPQHF.